This T cell receptor beta chain derives from a study of cytomegalovirus exposure and HLA in healthy donors. Points on this clone: What it binds is unknown.

V shed 5 bases, J shed 6 bases, and the junction held 10 bases outside the gene matches. This CDR3 is built from 15 residues. Germline CDR1 reads SGDLS; CDR2 reads YYNGEE. PCR employed 60 Vbeta and 13 Jbeta primers. Produced via immunoSEQ multiplex PCR; TCRdb's table is partial and in-frame only. This sample has about 130,000 clones; roughly three fifths occur once, and the top ten carry 2% to 3%. Study-level findings and limits: Per a prior analysis, the majority of TCR beta V segments were productive roughly 90% or roughly 30% of the time. Based on reports, TCR beta sequences accurately predicted HLA-A and HLA-B alleles for most subjects. Rarity held for most TCR sequences, but there were some public TCRs that occurred in many donors. In a later analysis, parvovirus B19, influenza, CMV and Epstein-Barr virus appeared linked to several top co-occurrence clusters.

What was sequenced was PBMCs. The TCR originated in a woman aged 40 to 50 in good health and CMV-seronegative. V gene TRBV9 combines with J gene TRBJ2-5, with 10 bases aligning to TRBD2. CDR3 region: CASSNLAGGVKTQYF. CDR3 coding DNA: TGTGCCAGCAGTAATTTAGCGGGGGGCGTAAAGACCCAGTACTTC.